This T cell receptor beta chain was captured by sequencing in a study of blood T cell repertoires in COVID-19 (dated by TCRdb to the early 2020s). Background for the entire study: Samples from collaborators originated in the United States, Italy and Spain and spanned both the acute and convalescent phases of COVID-19. Where available, HLA class I and class II types were taken from metadata supplied by the sample provider and were not determined by assay-based typing. The repertoires were released in a freely available public database meant as a resource for research on the immune response to SARS-CoV-2. The prospective study material was composed of cDNA or gDNA derived from T cells, B-cell-depleted T cells, or PBMCs. The dataset comprised deeply sampled blood TCRbeta repertoires from subjects exposed to, actively infected with, or recovered from COVID-19. The samples were drawn from the first 160 participants of the ongoing ImmuneRACE study and from 950 to 1,500 subjects provided by 6 global collaborators. Sample metadata almost always included a de-identified subject ID, COVID-19 status, age in years and sex.

The immunoSEQ Assay, a bias-controlled multiplex PCR, was used to amplify TCRbeta CDR3 regions from genomic DNA. As for the authors' bioinformatics: Nucleated cell counts per sample were estimated from amplification of reference gene primers within the assay. Sequence reads were collapsed and filtered to measure the absolute abundance of every unique TCRbeta CDR3 rearrangement. For each sample, productive Simpson clonality was calculated by taking the square root of Simpson's diversity index across productive rearrangements. As stored in TCRdb, this immuneACCESS dataset retains in-frame rearrangements with V and J assigned. A fraction of the clones does not appear; measured against another copy, unresolved V genes explain less than half of the discrepancy, and the remainder lacks a known reason. The DNA was the basis for D and trimming; V, J and clone size are from that table. This sample gives some 130,000 clones in total; 65% to 80% of them show up just once. Less than 15% of the sample is held by the ten biggest clonotypes.

The germline V gene gives CDR1 as SGHTA and CDR2 as FQGNSA. Including cysteine and phenylalanine, the CDR3 has 14 amino acids. Just the 42-base CDR3 DNA is kept, in frame starting at base 1. Trimming removed 8 bases from V and 2 bases from J; the gene matches leave 6 bases unexplained. The count of this clone is one. This clone's antigen is unknown. No base quality values were provided; no much bigger clone lies one nucleotide off. Each collaborating institution followed its own protocols to collect whole blood in K2EDTA tubes. For TCRbeta analysis, collaborators shipped samples in one of three forms: frozen whole blood, isolated PBMCs, or DNA extracted from either of those sample types. Summary of the overall study and its limitations: The quantity of clinical and demographic metadata differed by source and by participant and was supplied without curation.

The source is a man at least 80 years old with acute or convalescent COVID-19. The sample taken for sequencing was peripheral blood. The chain joins TRBV7-2 to TRBJ2-5, and 9 junctional nucleotides match TRBD2. CDR3 region: CASSRGGEQETQYF. The DNA sequence follows: TGTGCCAGCTCACGCGGGGGGGAACAAGAGACCCAGTACTTC.